The source of this T cell receptor (beta chain) is a study of cytomegalovirus exposure and HLA in healthy donors. Study-wide results and limits: CMV serostatus alone was available as immune exposure information. In a later analysis, donors in an Asian-associated ancestry cluster reportedly had fewer N-insertions in productive TCRs than the cohort mean.

For this clone: What it recognizes is unknown.

The PCR employed 60 Vbeta primers together with 13 Jbeta primers. Produced via immunoSEQ multiplex PCR; TCRdb's table is partial and in-frame only. Of about 140,000 clones in the sample, around 82% were seen once. CDR1 is SGHRS, CDR2 YFSETQ, per germline. The CDR3 consists of 16 residues. V trimming: 4 bases; J trimming: 0 bases; junction bases outside the gene matches: 4. The source of this sequence is a man aged 18 to 30 in good health and CMV-seropositive. The gene calls are TRBV5-1 and TRBJ2-3; 11 nucleotides match TRBD1. The sequenced sample was PBMCs. The CDR3 nucleotides are TGCGCCAGCAGCCCAGGACAGGGGGCGAGCACAGATACGCAGTATTTT. The encoded protein is CASSPGQGASTDTQYF.